Reported below is one T cell receptor (beta chain). Its cognate antigen is unknown. This specimen belongs to a study of long-term antiretroviral therapy in people with HIV. Post-ART PBMC samples numbered at least two per donor, and pre-ART ones at least one. Treatment locations for all participants with HIV were in the United States. Study-wide points: Post-ART samples showed increased diversity that remained below transplant donor control levels. Clonal populations expanded prior to ART predominated within the repertoire at all time points.

Samples were assayed with immunoSEQ v3.0 at survey level. Produced via immunoSEQ multiplex PCR; TCRdb's table is partial and in-frame only. The sample comprises over 35,000 clones, 80% of which are singletons, and approximately 6.3% rests with the top ten. CDR1 is MDHEN and CDR2 is SYDVKM in the germline V gene. V lost 3 bases, J lost 0 bases, and 8 bases stayed unmatched. The CDR3 has 17 amino acids. The rearrangement uses TRBV28 and TRBJ2-5, with 9 positions matching TRBD2. The source material was unsorted PBMCs, sampled 3.4 years after starting antiretroviral therapy. This receptor was identified in a man aged 25 to 45 with HIV. This CDR3 reads CASSFSGTSIHQETQYF. The CDR3 region has the DNA TGTGCCAGCAGTTTCTCCGGGACTAGCATCCACCAAGAGACCCAGTACTTC.